The sequence of this T cell receptor (beta chain) was determined in a study of T cell responses to AZD1222 COVID-19 vaccine. Germline CDR1 is LGHDT and CDR2 is YNNKEL (reference sequence). The CDR3 length is 16 residues. V lost 2 bases and J lost 1, with 12 bases in between. This clone was detected only once. Its antigen is still unknown. Overall study results and limits: Reportedly, nearly half the spike-specific TCRs target unmutated variant regions. Spike-specific TCR breadth rose after two AZD1222 doses, and depth rose as well. Baseline serology detected seropositivity in only a handful of AZD1222 recipients.

The table came from immunoSEQ multiplex PCR; TCRdb's copy has only in-frame clones and leaves some out. Here the sample spans about 150,000 clones, around nine tenths being singletons. The material sequenced was peripheral blood, taken on day 0 of AZD1222 vaccination. The V and J genes are TRBV3-1 (or the pseudogene TRBV3-2) and TRBJ2-1; D gene unclear. The TCR sequence derives from an adult in good health. CDR3 DNA: TGTGCCAGCAGCCAACGATCGACTTTTTCCTACAATGAGCAGTTCTTC. This translates into CASSQRSTFSYNEQFF.